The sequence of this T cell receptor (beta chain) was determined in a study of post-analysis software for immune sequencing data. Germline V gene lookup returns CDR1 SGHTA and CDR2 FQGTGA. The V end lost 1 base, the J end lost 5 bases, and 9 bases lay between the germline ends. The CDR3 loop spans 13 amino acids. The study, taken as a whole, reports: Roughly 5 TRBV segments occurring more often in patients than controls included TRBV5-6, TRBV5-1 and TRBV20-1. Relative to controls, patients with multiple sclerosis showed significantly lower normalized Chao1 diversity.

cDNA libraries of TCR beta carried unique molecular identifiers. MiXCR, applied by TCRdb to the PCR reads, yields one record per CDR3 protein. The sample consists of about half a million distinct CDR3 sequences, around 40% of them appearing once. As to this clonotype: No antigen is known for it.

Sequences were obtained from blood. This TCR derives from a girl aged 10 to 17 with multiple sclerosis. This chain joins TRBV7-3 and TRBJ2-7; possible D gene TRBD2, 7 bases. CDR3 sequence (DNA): TGTGCCAGCAGCTTAAGGGGGGGCCACGAGCAGTACTTC. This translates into CASSLRGGHEQYF.